The source of this T cell receptor (beta chain) is a study of T cells in Graves' hyperthyroidism and ophthalmopathy (dated by TCRdb to the late 2010s). For the wider study: Peripheral blood was sampled at the time of initial diagnosis, prior to any treatment. TCR V-J signatures able to tell the groups apart were searched for in a discovery cohort of 95 to 100 patients, of whom more than 40 had Graves' ophthalmopathy and around 57 had stable Graves' hyperthyroidism. An independent validation cohort of around 19 hyperthyroidism patients and more than 15 patients who later progressed to ophthalmopathy tested prospective prediction of ophthalmopathy. The approximately 100 discovery patients were divided at random into training and test sets in a 7:3 ratio. In addition, the study compared T-cell repertoires in thyroid tissue and in blood from roughly 6 Graves' hyperthyroidism patients. Following sampling, methimazole starting at 30 mg daily was given to hyperthyroidism patients, and high-dose intravenous methylprednisolone was given to ophthalmopathy patients. The paper reports TCR Vbeta CDR3 sequencing of approximately 140 peripheral blood samples: 40 to 45 ophthalmopathy, about 75 hyperthyroidism and about 17 progressor patients. Paper-wide results and their limitations: Blood samples also contained most of the expanded thyroid clonotypes (frequency above 0.001), which suggests that blood repertoires may reflect thyroid immune responses. No statistical method was used to fix the sample size in advance, and group allocation was not hidden from the investigators. In validation, the model predicted progression to ophthalmopathy with approximately 69% sensitivity and roughly 75% specificity, a median of about 6 months before onset. A 13 V-J signature model separated ophthalmopathy from stable hyperthyroidism, with just over 85% sensitivity and 81% to 83% specificity in cross-validation and 80%/75% in testing.

Hyperthyroidism patients were aged 18 to 65 years and newly diagnosed, with disease duration of less than 2 months. Any patient with an uncontrolled infection, another autoimmune disease, pregnancy or lactation was excluded. Clinical symptoms, serum thyroxine and TRAb, thyroid ultrasound, and orbital computed tomography formed the basis for the diagnoses. Blood from progressor patients was drawn when they were first diagnosed with hyperthyroidism, before any ophthalmopathy symptoms appeared. Ficoll-Paque density gradient centrifugation was used to isolate PBMCs from around 10 ml of fresh peripheral blood. Progressor patients were initially diagnosed with Graves' hyperthyroidism and developed ophthalmopathy during follow-up. Total RNA was extracted with Trizol reagent, and quality was checked on an Agilent 2100 Bioanalyzer. Note on this clonotype: This clone's antigen is unknown. Base-call qualities are not available, and no considerably larger clone is one nucleotide away.

Trimming takes 5 bases from V and 8 bases from J, and the germline ends sit 9 bases apart. CDR1 and CDR2, looked up from the germline V gene, are SGHTA and FQGNSA. The CDR3, from cysteine to phenylalanine, totals 11 residues. Solely the CDR3 DNA is kept, with 33 bases framed from the first base. TCR beta CDR3 regions were amplified from RNA transcripts. For the first round of RT-PCR on the TCR CDR3, the HTBI primer set was used together with the Qiagen OneStep RT-PCR kit. The libraries were constructed in a second round of multiplex PCR and then size-selected and purified. Paired-end sequencing of the libraries was performed with 100 bp reads on an Illumina HiSeq2000. The source study handled its data this way. Raw data were processed with SOAPnuke, discarding reads with adapters, uncalled bases, mean Phred below 15, or no exact constant-primer or identifier match. High-quality paired reads were merged with COPE v1.2.5, and unique nucleotide sequences were defined as clonotypes. MiTCR v1.1 was used to align clonotypes to the IMGT TRBV, TRBD and TRBJ reference segments. Only V-J combinations with frequency above 0.0001, covering about 99% of repertoires, were analysed. The TCS score was defined as F50 (clonal expansion) divided by E x V (chaos), with BLOSUM62-based TCRdist calculated between CDR3 peptides within each V-J. Welch's t-statistics and random forest reduced some 510 V-J features to 10 to 15, which were used in a naive Bayes classifier (R e1071). The public reads were run again by TCRdb, first through fastp at Q25 and then through MiXCR, and only productive beta chains were kept. Rows are combined by CDR3 protein, so each entry shows the most common genes and DNA. These V and J calls originate from TCRdb's pipeline instead of the authors' own analysis. The sample records around 33,000 distinct CDR3 sequences, 40% to 55% of which are singletons. Roughly 6.2% of the sample comes from the top ten.

This receptor chain uses TRBV7-2 and TRBJ1-1; the D gene is perhaps TRBD1, from 5 matching bases. Sequencing was performed on blood. The TCR comes from a woman aged 45-59 years with Graves' hyperthyroidism that later progressed to Graves' ophthalmopathy. The nucleotides read TGTGCCAGCAGCACCACAGGAGAAGCTTTCTTT. Translated, it reads CASSTTGEAFF.